Sequencing of this T cell receptor beta chain was carried out in a study of control samples from healthy donors and cancer patients. With respect to this clone: An end of the junction differs from the germline gene, which may be a read error.

Data came from immunoSEQ multiplex PCR; TCRdb stores just in-frame clones and leaves some out. This sample has over 110,000 clones, with about 85% found just once. CDR1 is SSHAT, CDR2 FNYEAQ, per germline (reference sequence). The CDR3 extends over 12 amino acids. The rearrangement links TRBV7-7 to TRBJ2-5, with D possibly matching TRBD1 (7 bases). The receptor's source is a woman aged 25 to 39 in good health. The sequenced sample consisted of blood. CDR3 in DNA: TGTGCTAGCAGCCAGGGGGGAGAGACCCAGTACTTC. This gives the protein CASSQGGETQYF.